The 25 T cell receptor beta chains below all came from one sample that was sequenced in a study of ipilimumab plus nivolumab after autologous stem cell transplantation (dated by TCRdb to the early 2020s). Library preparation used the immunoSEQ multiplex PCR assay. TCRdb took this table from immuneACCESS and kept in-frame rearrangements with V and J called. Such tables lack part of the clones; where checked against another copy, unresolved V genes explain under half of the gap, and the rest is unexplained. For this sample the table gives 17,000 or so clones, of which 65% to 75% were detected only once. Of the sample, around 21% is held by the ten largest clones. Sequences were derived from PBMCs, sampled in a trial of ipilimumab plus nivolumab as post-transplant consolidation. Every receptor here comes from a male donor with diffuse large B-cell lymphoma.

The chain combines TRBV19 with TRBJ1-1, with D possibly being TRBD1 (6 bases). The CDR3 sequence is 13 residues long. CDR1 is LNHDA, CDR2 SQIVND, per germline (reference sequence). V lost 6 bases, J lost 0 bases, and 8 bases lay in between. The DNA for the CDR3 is TGTGCCAGTAGCGACAGGTTGAACACTGAAGCTTTCTTT. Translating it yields CASSDRLNTEAFF. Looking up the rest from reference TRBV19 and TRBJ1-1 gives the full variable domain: DGGITQSPKYLFRKEGQNVTLSCEQNLNHDAMYWYRQDPGQGLRLIYYSQIVNDFQKGDIAEGYSVSREKKESFPLTVTSAQKNPTAFYLCASSDRLNTEAFFGQGTRLTVV.

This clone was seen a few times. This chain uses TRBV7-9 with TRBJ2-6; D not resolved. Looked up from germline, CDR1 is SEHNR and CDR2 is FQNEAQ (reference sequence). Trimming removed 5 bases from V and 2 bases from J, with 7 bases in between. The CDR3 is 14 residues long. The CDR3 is CASSPIAGANVLTF. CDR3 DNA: TGTGCCAGCAGCCCAATCGCTGGGGCCAACGTCCTGACTTTC.

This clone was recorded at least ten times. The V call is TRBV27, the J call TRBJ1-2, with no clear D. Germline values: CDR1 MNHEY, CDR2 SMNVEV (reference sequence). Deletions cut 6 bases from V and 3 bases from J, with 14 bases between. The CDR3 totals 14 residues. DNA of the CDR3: TGTGCCAGCAGAGACCTGTACGCCCACTATGGCTACACCTTC. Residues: CASRDLYAHYGYTF.

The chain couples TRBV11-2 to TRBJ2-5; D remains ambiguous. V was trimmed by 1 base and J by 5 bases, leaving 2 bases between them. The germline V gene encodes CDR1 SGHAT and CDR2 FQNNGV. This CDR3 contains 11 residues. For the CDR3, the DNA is TGTGCCAGCAGCTTAGGGGAGACCCAGTACTTC. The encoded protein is CASSLGETQYF.

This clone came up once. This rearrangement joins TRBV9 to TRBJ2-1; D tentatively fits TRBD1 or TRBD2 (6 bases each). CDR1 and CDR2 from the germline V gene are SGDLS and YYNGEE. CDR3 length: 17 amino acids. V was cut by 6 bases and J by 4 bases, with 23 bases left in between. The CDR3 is CASTLEEGTRIYNEQFF. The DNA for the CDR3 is TGTGCCAGCACCTTGGAGGAGGGGACACGGATATACAATGAGCAGTTCTTC.

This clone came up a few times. DNA of the CDR3: TGCAGCGTCGAGGTTACAGGGATTTATGGCTACACCTTC. It encodes CSVEVTGIYGYTF. This chain joins TRBV29-1 and TRBJ1-2, with TRBD1 as a possible D gene (6 bases). The germline V gene has CDR1 SQVTM and CDR2 ANQGSEA. Trimming removed 6 bases from V and 5 bases from J, with 16 bases in between. The CDR3 length is 13 residues. Full variable domain (missing parts from reference TRBV29-1 and TRBJ1-2): SAVISQKPSRDICQRGTSLTIQCQVDSQVTMMFWYRQQPGQSLTLIATANQGSEATYESGFVIDKFPISRPNLTFSTLTVSNMSPEDSSIYLCSVEVTGIYGYTFGSGTRLTVV.

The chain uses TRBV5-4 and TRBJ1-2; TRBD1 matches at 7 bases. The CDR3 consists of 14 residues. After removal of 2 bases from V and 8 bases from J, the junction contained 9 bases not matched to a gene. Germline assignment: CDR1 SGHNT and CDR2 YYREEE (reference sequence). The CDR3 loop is CASSLGTEAQGYTF. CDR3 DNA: TGTGCCAGCAGCTTAGGGACAGAGGCGCAGGGCTACACCTTC.

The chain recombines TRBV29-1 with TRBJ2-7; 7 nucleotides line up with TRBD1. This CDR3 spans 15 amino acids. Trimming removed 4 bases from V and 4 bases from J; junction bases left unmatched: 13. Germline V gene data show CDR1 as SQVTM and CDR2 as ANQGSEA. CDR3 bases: TGCAGCGTTGGCGACCGACAGGGTGGACTTTACGAGCAGTACTTC. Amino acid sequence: CSVGDRQGGLYEQYF.

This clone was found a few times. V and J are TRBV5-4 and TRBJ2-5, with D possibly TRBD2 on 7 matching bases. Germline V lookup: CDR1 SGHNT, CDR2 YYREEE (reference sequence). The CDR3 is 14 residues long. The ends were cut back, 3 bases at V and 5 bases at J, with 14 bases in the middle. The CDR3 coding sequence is TGTGCCAGCAGCTGGAGGGGGGGCCACGAGACCCAGTACTTC. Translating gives CASSWRGGHETQYF.

The CDR3 DNA follows: TGTGCCAGCAGCTGGCCCCTAGGACAGGGGGACAATGAGCAGTTCTTC. It yields the protein CASSWPLGQGDNEQFF. The J gene is TRBJ2-1, the V gene TRBV11-2, with 10 bases matching TRBD1. J lost 5 bases, V lost 4 bases, and 8 bases had no gene match. The germline V gene encodes CDR1 SGHAT and CDR2 FQNNGV. CDR3 length: 16 amino acids. Together with reference TRBV11-2 and TRBJ2-1, the CDR3 gives the full variable domain: EAGVAQSPRYKIIEKRQSVAFWCNPISGHATLYWYQQILGQGPKLLIQFQNNGVVDDSQLPKDRFSAERLKGVDSTLKIQPAKLEDSAVYLCASSWPLGQGDNEQFFGPGTRLTVL.

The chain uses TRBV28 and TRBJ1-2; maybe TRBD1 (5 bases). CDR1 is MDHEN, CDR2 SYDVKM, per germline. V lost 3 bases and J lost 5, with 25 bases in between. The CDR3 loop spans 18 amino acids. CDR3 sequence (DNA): TGTGCCAGCAGTTTCCCCCCCGGGACTGGAGACACCCCTTATGGCTACACCTTC. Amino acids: CASSFPPGTGDTPYGYTF.

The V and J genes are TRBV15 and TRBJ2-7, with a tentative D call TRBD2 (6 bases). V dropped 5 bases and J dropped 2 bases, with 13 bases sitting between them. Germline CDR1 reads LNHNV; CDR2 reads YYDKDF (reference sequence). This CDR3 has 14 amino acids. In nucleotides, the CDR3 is TGTGCCACCAGCCCCGGAGGGCAGCCCTACGAGCAGTACTTC. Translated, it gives CATSPGGQPYEQYF.

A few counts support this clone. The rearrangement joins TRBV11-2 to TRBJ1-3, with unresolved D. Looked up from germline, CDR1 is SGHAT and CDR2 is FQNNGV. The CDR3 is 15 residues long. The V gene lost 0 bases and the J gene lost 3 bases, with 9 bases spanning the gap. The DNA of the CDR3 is TGTGCCAGCAGCTTAGATGTCGGCGGTGGAAACACCATATATTTT. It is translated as CASSLDVGGGNTIYF. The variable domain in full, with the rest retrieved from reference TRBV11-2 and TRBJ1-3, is EAGVAQSPRYKIIEKRQSVAFWCNPISGHATLYWYQQILGQGPKLLIQFQNNGVVDDSQLPKDRFSAERLKGVDSTLKIQPAKLEDSAVYLCASSLDVGGGNTIYFGEGSWLTVV.

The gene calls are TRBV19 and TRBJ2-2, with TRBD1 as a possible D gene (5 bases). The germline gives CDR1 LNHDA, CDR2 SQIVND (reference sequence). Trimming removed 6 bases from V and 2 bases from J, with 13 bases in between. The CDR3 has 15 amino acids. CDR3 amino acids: CASRVGHQNTGELFF. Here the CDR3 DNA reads TGTGCCAGTAGGGTTGGACACCAAAACACCGGGGAGCTGTTTTTT.

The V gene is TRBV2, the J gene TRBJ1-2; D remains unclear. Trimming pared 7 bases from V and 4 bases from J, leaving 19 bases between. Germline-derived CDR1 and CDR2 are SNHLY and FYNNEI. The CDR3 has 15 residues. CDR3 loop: CASTPTAAGGYGYTF. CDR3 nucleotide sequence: TGTGCCAGCACCCCCACCGCGGCGGGCGGCTATGGCTACACCTTC.

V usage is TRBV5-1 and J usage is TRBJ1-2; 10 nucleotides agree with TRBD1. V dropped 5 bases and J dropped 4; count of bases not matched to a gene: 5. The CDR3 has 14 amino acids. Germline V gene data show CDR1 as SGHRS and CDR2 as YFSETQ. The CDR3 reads CASRSTGGSYGYTF. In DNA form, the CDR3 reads TGCGCCAGCAGGTCGACAGGGGGCAGCTATGGCTACACCTTC.

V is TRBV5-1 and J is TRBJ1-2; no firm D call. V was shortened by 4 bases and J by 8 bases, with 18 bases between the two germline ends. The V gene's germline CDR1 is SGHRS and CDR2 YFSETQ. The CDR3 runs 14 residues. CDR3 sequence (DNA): TGCGCCAGCAGCGAAGAGCAGCCGGCCGGCGGCTACACCTTC. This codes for CASSEEQPAGGYTF. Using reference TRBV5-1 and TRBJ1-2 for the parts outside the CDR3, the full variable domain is KAGVTQTPRYLIKTRGQQVTLSCSPISGHRSVSWYQQTPGQGLQFLFEYFSETQRNKGNFPGRFSGRQFSNSRSEMNVSTLELGDSALYLCASSEEQPAGGYTFGSGTRLTVV.

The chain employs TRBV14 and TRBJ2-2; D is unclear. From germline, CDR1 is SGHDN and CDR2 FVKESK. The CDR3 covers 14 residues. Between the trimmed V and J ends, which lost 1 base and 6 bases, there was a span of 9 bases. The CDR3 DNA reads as TGTGCCAGCAGCCAAGTGGGGTTCCCCGGGGAGCTGTTTTTT. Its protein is CASSQVGFPGELFF.

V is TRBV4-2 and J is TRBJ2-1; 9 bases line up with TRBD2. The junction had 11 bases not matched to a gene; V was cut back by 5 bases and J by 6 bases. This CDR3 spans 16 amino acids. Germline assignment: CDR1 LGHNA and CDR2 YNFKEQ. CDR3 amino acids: CASSSQLAGGPNEQFF. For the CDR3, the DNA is TGTGCCAGCAGCTCCCAATTGGCGGGGGGGCCCAATGAGCAGTTCTTC.

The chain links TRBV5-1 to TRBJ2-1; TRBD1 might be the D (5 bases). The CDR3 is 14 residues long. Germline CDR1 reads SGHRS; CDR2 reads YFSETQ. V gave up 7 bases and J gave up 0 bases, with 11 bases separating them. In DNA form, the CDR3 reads TGCGCCAGCCGGCGAGACAGCTCCTACAATGAGCAGTTCTTC. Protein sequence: CASRRDSSYNEQFF.

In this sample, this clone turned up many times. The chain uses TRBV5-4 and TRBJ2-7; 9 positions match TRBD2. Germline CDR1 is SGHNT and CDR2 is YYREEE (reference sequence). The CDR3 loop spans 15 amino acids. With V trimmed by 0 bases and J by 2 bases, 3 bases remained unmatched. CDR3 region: CASSLGAGGAYEQYF. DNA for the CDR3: TGTGCCAGCAGCTTGGGAGCGGGAGGCGCCTACGAGCAGTACTTC.

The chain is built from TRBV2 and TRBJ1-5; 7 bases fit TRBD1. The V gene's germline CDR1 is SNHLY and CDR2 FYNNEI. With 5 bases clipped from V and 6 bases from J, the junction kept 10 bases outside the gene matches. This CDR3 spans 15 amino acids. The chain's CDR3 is CASSSDRANSQPQHF. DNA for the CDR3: TGTGCCAGCAGTTCCGACAGGGCAAATAGTCAGCCCCAGCATTTT.

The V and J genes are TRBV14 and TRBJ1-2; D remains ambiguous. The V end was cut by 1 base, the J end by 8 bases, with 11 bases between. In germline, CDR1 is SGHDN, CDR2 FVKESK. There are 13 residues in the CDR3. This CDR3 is CASSQVGSWGYTF. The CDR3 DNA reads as TGTGCCAGCAGCCAAGTAGGATCTTGGGGCTACACCTTC.

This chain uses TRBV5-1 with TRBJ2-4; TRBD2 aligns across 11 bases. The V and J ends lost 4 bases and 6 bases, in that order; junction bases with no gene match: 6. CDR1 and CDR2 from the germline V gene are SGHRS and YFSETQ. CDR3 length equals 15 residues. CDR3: CASSDGTSGANIQYF. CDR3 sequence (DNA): TGCGCCAGCAGCGACGGGACTAGCGGCGCAAACATTCAGTACTTC.

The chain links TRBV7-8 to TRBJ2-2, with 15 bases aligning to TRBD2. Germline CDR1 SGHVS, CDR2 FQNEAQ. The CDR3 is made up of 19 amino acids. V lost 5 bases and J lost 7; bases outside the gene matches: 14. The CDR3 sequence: CASSLSRTSGGAGGGELFF. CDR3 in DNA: TGTGCCAGCAGCCTTTCTCGGACTAGCGGGGGGGCCGGCGGCGGGGAGCTGTTTTTT. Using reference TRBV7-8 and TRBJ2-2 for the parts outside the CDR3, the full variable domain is GAGVSQSPRYKVAKRGQDVALRCDPISGHVSLFWYQQALGQGPEFLTYFQNEAQLDKSGLPSDRFFAERPEGSVSTLKIQRTQQEDSAVYLCASSLSRTSGGAGGGELFFGEGSRLTVL.